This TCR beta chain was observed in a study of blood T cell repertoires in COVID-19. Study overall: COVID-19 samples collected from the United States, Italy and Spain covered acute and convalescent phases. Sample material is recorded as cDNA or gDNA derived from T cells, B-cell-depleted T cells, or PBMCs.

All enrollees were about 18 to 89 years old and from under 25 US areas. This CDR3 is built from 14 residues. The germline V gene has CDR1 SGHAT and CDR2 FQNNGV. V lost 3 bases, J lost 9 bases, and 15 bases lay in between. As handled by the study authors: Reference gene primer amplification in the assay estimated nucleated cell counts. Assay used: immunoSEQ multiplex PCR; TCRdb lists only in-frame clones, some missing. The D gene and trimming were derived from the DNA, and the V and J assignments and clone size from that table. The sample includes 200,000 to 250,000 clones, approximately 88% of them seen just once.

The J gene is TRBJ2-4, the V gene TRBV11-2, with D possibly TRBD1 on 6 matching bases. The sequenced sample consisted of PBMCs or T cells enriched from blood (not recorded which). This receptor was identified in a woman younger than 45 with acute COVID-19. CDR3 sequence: CASSFLDRQGIQYF. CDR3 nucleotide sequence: TGTGCCAGCAGCTTCCTAGACAGGCAAGGCATTCAGTACTTC.